Below are 6 T cell receptor beta chains sequenced from a single sample in a study of cytomegalovirus exposure and HLA in healthy donors. The PCR ran on 60 Vbeta and 13 Jbeta primers. The assay was immunoSEQ multiplex PCR, and TCRdb's table has in-frame clones only and misses some. The sample contains about 130,000 clones, 76% of which appear only once. The sample was PBMCs. All receptors derive from a man aged 50 or older in good health and CMV-seronegative.

This clone was picked up one time. The CDR3, as DNA: TGTGCCAGCAGTGAAAAGGCTGGGCTAGCGGACAATGAGCAGTTCTTC. It specifies CASSEKAGLADNEQFF. The chain employs TRBV6-1 and TRBJ2-1, with 7 nucleotides matching TRBD2. There are 16 residues in the CDR3. The junction had 9 bases not matched to a gene; V was cut back by 2 bases and J by 5 bases. Germline V gene sequence: CDR1 MNHNS, CDR2 SASEGT.

V is TRBV27 and J is TRBJ1-2; 7 bases align to TRBD1. The germline gives CDR1 MNHEY, CDR2 SMNVEV (reference sequence). Losses at the gene ends were 9 bases for V and 2 bases for J; bases not matched to a gene: 3. The CDR3 is 12 amino acids. CDR3 nucleotide sequence: TGTGCCAGTGGACAGGTGAACTATGGCTACACCTTC. Amino acids: CASGQVNYGYTF.

This chain joins TRBV18 and TRBJ1-2; TRBD1 matches at 9 bases. The CDR3 covers 15 residues. Germline CDR1 KGHSH, CDR2 LQKENI. Unmatched junction bases numbered 9, after V lost 6 bases and J lost 4 bases. CDR3 protein: CASSSDRGILYGYTF. CDR3 sequence (DNA): TGTGCCAGCTCCTCGGACAGGGGCATTCTCTATGGCTACACCTTC.

V is TRBV7-9 and J is TRBJ2-1, with 11 bases aligning to TRBD2. Trimming cost V 1 base and J 0 bases; bases outside gene matches: 8. Germline CDR1 and CDR2: SEHNR and FQNEAQ (reference sequence). CDR3 length: 19 amino acids. Here the CDR3 reads CASSLVASGGSSSYNEQFF. The CDR3 region has the DNA TGTGCCAGCAGCTTAGTGGCTAGCGGGGGGTCGAGCTCCTACAATGAGCAGTTCTTC.

This sequence joins TRBV29-1 and TRBJ1-2; 8 positions agree with TRBD1. This CDR3 comprises 13 residues. The trim removed 4 bases at V and 4 bases at J, leaving 5 bases unmatched. Germline V CDR1 and CDR2: SQVTM, ANQGSEA. CDR3 in DNA: TGCAGCGTTGGGGGACAGGACCTCTATGGCTACACCTTC. It translates to CSVGGQDLYGYTF. The full variable domain, with the rest looked up from reference TRBV29-1 and TRBJ1-2, is SAVISQKPSRDICQRGTSLTIQCQVDSQVTMMFWYRQQPGQSLTLIATANQGSEATYESGFVIDKFPISRPNLTFSTLTVSNMSPEDSSIYLCSVGGQDLYGYTFGSGTRLTVV.

The chain employs TRBV9 and TRBJ2-3; 9 bases fit TRBD2. V lost 5 bases to trimming and J lost 4 bases; unmatched junction nucleotides: 2. The CDR3 consists of 13 residues. Germline CDR1 reads SGDLS; CDR2 reads YYNGEE. CDR3 amino acids: CASRGLAADTQYF. For the CDR3, the DNA is TGTGCCAGCAGGGGACTAGCAGCAGATACGCAGTATTTT.